The clone carrying this T cell receptor beta chain has ten or more counts. Antigen unknown. This record belongs to a study of T cell repertoires in cytomegalovirus infection. Study-wide context: In public TCR beta signatures, there were indications of both CMV infection and matching HLA type.

Trimming took off 1 base at V and 4 bases at J, with 11 bases between the two ends. Germline CDR1 is SGHVS and CDR2 is FQNEAQ. This CDR3 is built from 15 residues. General study results and limits: Dominant in the ex vivo response were TCR beta clonotypes restricted by HLA-C and specific for CMV.

TCRdb processed the reads anew with MiXCR; each CDR3 protein has one entry. The repertoire includes around 710,000 distinct CDR3 sequences, 25% to 30% of them detected once, and around 13% sits in the top ten. The chain joins TRBV7-8 to TRBJ1-3; D call uncertain. The TCR was taken from a human donor in good health (CMV status not recorded). Some clones in this sample may be carry-over from other donors' samples. Sequences were derived from cultured CD8+ T cells from PBMCs, sampled from culture after CMV antigen stimulation. The CDR3 coding sequence is TGTGCCAGCAGCTTAGACGGAGACCCAGGAAACACCATATATTTT. Protein: CASSLDGDPGNTIYF.